Following are 30 T cell receptor beta chains from one sample sequenced in a study of CD8 T cells in Susac syndrome. Random hexamers were used to reverse transcribe the RNA input (0.5 to 1 ug). Each CDR3 protein gets one entry after TCRdb re-called the immunoSEQ multiplex PCR reads with MiXCR. This repertoire shows approximately 270,000 distinct CDR3 sequences, just over 90% found once; its top ten account for around 0.07%. Sample: CD4+ T cells from PBMCs. The receptors shown here come from a human donor with multiple sclerosis.

The rearrangement links TRBV18 to TRBJ1-2, with unresolved D. The V end was cut by 2 bases, the J end by 3 bases, with 7 bases between. This CDR3 is 13 amino acids long. Germline V lookup: CDR1 KGHSH, CDR2 LQKENI. The CDR3 protein is CASSPSGDYGYTF. Here the CDR3 DNA reads TGTGCCAGCTCACCATCTGGAGACTATGGCTACACCTTC.

This chain's CDR3 is CASSQDLRQGFEKLFF. The DNA for the CDR3 is TGTGCCAGCAGCCAAGATTTAAGGCAGGGATTTGAAAAACTGTTTTTT. The chain links TRBV4-2 to TRBJ1-4, with D possibly TRBD1 on 5 matching bases. Germline V CDR1 and CDR2: LGHNA, YNFKEQ. CDR3 length equals 16 residues. Trimming stripped 0 bases from V and 7 bases from J, with 15 bases between.

J is TRBJ2-5 and V is TRBV29-1; 8 positions match TRBD1. Germline V gene lookup returns CDR1 SQVTM and CDR2 ANQGSEA. This CDR3 region has 12 residues. The V and J ends lost 6 bases and 5 bases, in that order; junction bases with no gene match: 5. The CDR3 reads CSVADRVETQYF. CDR3 nucleotide sequence: TGCAGCGTCGCGGACAGGGTGGAGACCCAGTACTTC.

This rearrangement joins TRBV3-1 to TRBJ1-5, with a tentative D call TRBD1 (5 bases). Trimming took off 6 bases at V and 5 bases at J, with 11 bases between the two ends. CDR3 size: 13 residues. Germline loops: CDR1 LGHDT, CDR2 YNNKEL (reference sequence). The CDR3: CASSLGTYQPQHF. The CDR3 DNA follows: TGTGCCAGCAGTCTTGGGACCTATCAGCCCCAGCATTTT. The full variable domain, rest sourced from reference TRBV3-1 and TRBJ1-5, is DTAVSQTPKYLVTQMGNDKSIKCEQNLGHDTMYWYKQDSKKFLKIMFSYNNKELIINETVPNRFSPKSPDKAHLNLHINSLELGDSAVYFCASSLGTYQPQHFGDGTRLSIL.

This clonotype was observed once. The V gene is TRBV6-1, the J gene TRBJ2-7, with a possible D match to TRBD2 (5 bases). The CDR3 length is 13 residues. V lost 4 bases and J 4 bases, leaving 11 bases between the germline ends. Germline CDR1 MNHNS, CDR2 SASEGT. This chain's CDR3 is CASSGELGYEQYF. Written as DNA, the CDR3 is TGTGCCAGCAGTGGGGAGTTGGGGTACGAGCAGTACTTC.

V gene TRBV5-1 combines with J gene TRBJ2-3, with no clear D. V was trimmed by 3 bases and J by 11 bases, leaving 10 bases between them. The CDR3 covers 11 residues. The germline CDR1 and CDR2 sequences are SGHRS and YFSETQ. CDR3 amino acids: CASSSLVEQYF. In DNA, the CDR3 is TGCGCCAGCAGCTCGCTAGTAGAGCAGTATTTT.

J is TRBJ2-5 and V is TRBV5-1; the D gene is possibly TRBD2 (6 bases). Germline V gives CDR1 SGHRS, CDR2 YFSETQ. Trimming left V 4 bases short and J 0 bases short, with 19 bases between. The length of the CDR3 is 17 residues. The CDR3 sequence: CASSTTKGGPNQETQYF. The DNA for the CDR3 is TGCGCCAGCAGCACAACAAAGGGAGGCCCTAACCAAGAGACCCAGTACTTC.

The rearrangement joins TRBV7-9 to TRBJ2-7, with 12 bases aligning to TRBD2. CDR3 length: 15 amino acids. CDR1 and CDR2 from the germline V gene are SEHNR and FQNEAQ (reference sequence). The J segment lost 5 bases and the V segment lost 1 base, leaving 3 bases of the junction unmatched. This chain's CDR3 is CASSLGGLAGDEQYV. DNA of the CDR3: TGTGCCAGCAGCTTAGGGGGACTAGCGGGTGACGAGCAGTACGTC.

This chain connects TRBV29-1 to TRBJ2-5; D gene ambiguous. CDR1 SQVTM and CDR2 ANQGSEA come from the germline V gene. This CDR3 region has 11 residues. Trimming stripped 5 bases from V and 5 bases from J, with 9 bases between. For the CDR3, the DNA is TGCAGCGTTCTCGGAGTGGAGACCCAGTACTTC. Its protein product is CSVLGVETQYF.

This clonotype has just one count. The chain combines TRBV29-1 with TRBJ2-2, with unresolved D. The length of the CDR3 is 13 residues. The germline V and J ends were trimmed by 6 bases and 5 bases, with 13 bases remaining between them. Germline V gene data show CDR1 as SQVTM and CDR2 as ANQGSEA. CDR3 DNA: TGCAGCGTAGGCGAGCTGGTGACCGGGGAGCTGTTTTTT. This encodes CSVGELVTGELFF.

Only a few counts were recorded for this clonotype. J is TRBJ2-1 and V is TRBV12-3 or TRBV12-4; D gene unclear. The CDR3 is made up of 12 amino acids. V gave up 1 base and J gave up 8 bases, with 6 bases separating them. CDR3 in amino acids: CASSLEGYEQFF. The DNA of the CDR3 is TGTGCCAGCAGTTTAGAGGGCTATGAGCAGTTCTTC.

This clonotype is a singleton in its sample. The chain has TRBV6-1 and TRBJ2-5; 7 bases map to TRBD2. This CDR3 is built from 16 residues. V lost 3 bases to trimming and J lost 1 base; unmatched junction nucleotides: 8. Germline CDR1 is MNHNS and CDR2 is SASEGT. The CDR3 loop is CASSDGPGLVQETQYF. Written as DNA, the CDR3 is TGTGCCAGCAGTGATGGGCCAGGACTAGTCCAAGAGACCCAGTACTTC.

V is TRBV10-1 and J is TRBJ2-3; a possible D gene is TRBD1 (5 bases). Germline V gene sequence: CDR1 WNHNN, CDR2 SYGVQD (reference sequence). CDR3 length equals 14 residues. The V end was cut by 4 bases, the J end by 6 bases, with 14 bases between. The CDR3 spells CASSAQGTGDTQYF. CDR3 bases: TGCGCCAGCAGTGCCCAGGGCACTGGGGATACGCAGTATTTT.

The chain recombines TRBV3-1 with TRBJ2-2, with TRBD2 matching over 7 bases. CDR1 and CDR2 from the germline V gene are LGHDT and YNNKEL (reference sequence). V was pared by 8 bases and J by 5 bases, with 8 bases of the junction left unmatched. This CDR3 is built from 14 residues. CDR3 sequence (DNA): TGTGCCAGCCGGTTGGGAGGGGCGACCGGGGAGCTGTTTTTT. The encoded protein is CASRLGGATGELFF.

Here the CDR3 DNA reads TGTGCCAGCAGCTTAAACAGGGAGGTGGATGAAAAACTGTTTTTT. This codes for CASSLNREVDEKLFF. The chain combines TRBV7-3 with TRBJ1-4; the D gene is possibly TRBD1 (6 bases). V lost 1 base and J 6 bases, leaving 12 bases between the germline ends. Germline V gene sequence: CDR1 SGHTA, CDR2 FQGTGA. The CDR3 has 15 amino acids.

This chain links TRBV27 with TRBJ2-1; maybe TRBD2 (5 bases). Germline V CDR1 and CDR2: MNHEY, SMNVEV (reference sequence). This CDR3 is 12 amino acids long. V was cut by 6 bases and J by 6 bases, with 9 bases left in between. CDR3 coding DNA: TGTGCCAGCAGACAACTAGGCAATGAGCAGTTCTTC. Its translation is CASRQLGNEQFF.

This sequence joins TRBV5-1 and TRBJ1-1; 7 bases match TRBD1. Trimming cost V 3 bases and J 1 base; bases outside gene matches: 3. CDR1 and CDR2 from the germline V gene are SGHRS and YFSETQ. CDR3 size: 14 residues. The CDR3 DNA is TGCGCCAGCAGCTGGGGGGACAGGAACACTGAAGCTTTCTTT. Protein: CASSWGDRNTEAFF.

This clonotype was found once. The chain uses TRBV24-1 and TRBJ1-2, with D maybe TRBD1 (5 bases). The CDR3 extends over 11 amino acids. Germline V gives CDR1 KGHDR, CDR2 SFDVKD. The germline V and J ends were trimmed by 9 bases and 7 bases, with 11 bases remaining between them. The CDR3 DNA follows: TGTGCCACCGGAGGGAGGGGTGGCTACACCTTC. Amino acids: CATGGRGGYTF.

The J gene is TRBJ1-5, the V gene TRBV12-5; D is undetermined. This CDR3 is 17 amino acids long. Germline lookup yields CDR1 LGHNT and CDR2 FRNRAP. V lost 3 bases and J 3 bases, leaving 18 bases between the germline ends. Written as DNA, the CDR3 is TGTGCTAGTGGTTTCAGTCCGCTCAGGAAGAACAATCAGCCCCAGCATTTT. Encoded protein: CASGFSPLRKNNQPQHF.

The chain employs TRBV28 and TRBJ2-1; unclear D gene. This CDR3 spans 12 amino acids. Trimming pared 5 bases from V and 9 bases from J, leaving 11 bases between. Germline loops: CDR1 MDHEN, CDR2 SYDVKM. The DNA of the CDR3 is TGTGCCAGCAGTCCCCTACACGGTGAGCAGTTCTTC. This sequence encodes CASSPLHGEQFF. Full variable domain (missing parts from reference TRBV28 and TRBJ2-1): DVKVTQSSRYLVKRTGEKVFLECVQDMDHENMFWYRQDPGLGLRLIYFSYDVKMKEKGDIPEGYSVSREKKERFSLILESASTNQTSMYLCASSPLHGEQFFGPGTRLTVL.

The CDR3: CATSDLPAAGRETQYF. CDR3 sequence (DNA): TGTGCCACCAGTGATTTGCCGGCGGCAGGGCGGGAGACCCAGTACTTC. The V and J genes are TRBV24-1 and TRBJ2-5, with a tentative D call TRBD1 (5 bases). Deletions cut 0 bases from V and 5 bases from J, with 15 bases between. Germline lookup yields CDR1 KGHDR and CDR2 SFDVKD. This CDR3 region has 16 residues.

The table lists this clonotype with a few counts. Written as DNA, the CDR3 is TGTGCCAGCAGTGTGGGGACCTCAAGGCAGGCAGATACGCAGTATTTT. This gives the protein CASSVGTSRQADTQYF. The chain recombines TRBV2 with TRBJ2-3; D possibly uses TRBD1 or TRBD2 (5 bases each). Looked up from germline, CDR1 is SNHLY and CDR2 is FYNNEI. This CDR3 contains 16 residues. The V and J ends lost 4 bases and 4 bases respectively, with 18 bases between them.

The V gene is TRBV5-1, the J gene TRBJ1-2, with 8 nucleotides matching TRBD1. Germline CDR1 is SGHRS and CDR2 is YFSETQ. The CDR3 consists of 15 residues. V gave up 0 bases and J gave up 5 bases; unmatched junction bases: 6. The CDR3 sequence is CASSLDTGGGYGYTF. The CDR3 DNA reads as TGCGCCAGCAGCTTGGATACAGGGGGGGGTTATGGCTACACCTTC.

The V gene is TRBV29-1, the J gene TRBJ2-1, with 10 positions matching TRBD2. CDR3 length: 14 residues. Germline values: CDR1 SQVTM, CDR2 ANQGSEA. J lost 9 bases, V lost 4 bases, and 9 bases had no gene match. For the CDR3, the DNA is TGCAGCGTTGTCCCTACTAGCGGGATCGGTGAGCAGTTCTTC. Protein product: CSVVPTSGIGEQFF.

The J gene is TRBJ1-1, the V gene TRBV3-1; TRBD1 is a possible D gene (5 bases). V was cut by 7 bases and J by 5 bases, with 20 bases left in between. Looked up from germline, CDR1 is LGHDT and CDR2 is YNNKEL (reference sequence). CDR3 size: 15 residues. CDR3 DNA: TGTGCCAGCACTCGAGGAAGGACATCTTTAACTGAAGCTTTCTTT. Its translation is CASTRGRTSLTEAFF.

This chain joins TRBV9 and TRBJ2-5; D possibly corresponds to TRBD2 (5 bases). The germline V gene encodes CDR1 SGDLS and CDR2 YYNGEE. Between the trimmed V and J ends, which lost 0 bases and 5 bases, there was a span of 14 bases. The CDR3 contains 15 residues. The DNA for the CDR3 is TGTGCCAGCAGCGTAGCCGGACTCTCCAGGGAGACCCAGTACTTC. It yields the protein CASSVAGLSRETQYF.

This sequence joins TRBV7-6 and TRBJ2-7; 12 positions agree with TRBD1. The CDR3 is 15 residues long. Germline V CDR1 and CDR2: SGHVS, FNYEAQ. Trimming removed 4 bases from V and 1 base from J; junction bases left unmatched: 2. CDR3 amino acids: CASSSGQGASYEQYF. In DNA, the CDR3 is TGTGCCAGCAGCTCGGGACAGGGGGCATCCTACGAGCAGTACTTC.

This chain joins TRBV3-1 and TRBJ1-4; 7 positions agree with TRBD1. CDR3 length: 14 amino acids. Germline CDR1 is LGHDT and CDR2 is YNNKEL (reference sequence). Trimming at V came to 5 bases and at J to 7 bases, leaving 7 bases not matched to a gene. CDR3 region: CASSFRQGSEKLFF. In nucleotides, the CDR3 is TGTGCCAGCAGCTTCCGACAGGGCTCTGAAAAACTGTTTTTT.

The chain employs TRBV6-6 and TRBJ1-2; the match to TRBD1 covers 11 bases. CDR3 length equals 16 residues. The germline V gene encodes CDR1 MNHNY and CDR2 SVGAGI (reference sequence). Trimming cost V 6 bases and J 8 bases; bases outside gene matches: 14. The CDR3 sequence: CASRPMGTGGVGGYTF. The CDR3 DNA sequence: TGTGCCAGCAGACCTATGGGGACAGGGGGTGTTGGGGGCTACACCTTC.

The chain has TRBV6-5 and TRBJ1-1; 8 bases match TRBD1. From germline, CDR1 is MNHEY and CDR2 SVGAGI. The trim removed 5 bases at V and 1 base at J, leaving 3 bases unmatched. The CDR3 spans 14 residues. CDR3 coding DNA: TGTGCCAGCAGTAAGCAGGGGGCGAACACTGAAGCTTTCTTT. Protein: CASSKQGANTEAFF.